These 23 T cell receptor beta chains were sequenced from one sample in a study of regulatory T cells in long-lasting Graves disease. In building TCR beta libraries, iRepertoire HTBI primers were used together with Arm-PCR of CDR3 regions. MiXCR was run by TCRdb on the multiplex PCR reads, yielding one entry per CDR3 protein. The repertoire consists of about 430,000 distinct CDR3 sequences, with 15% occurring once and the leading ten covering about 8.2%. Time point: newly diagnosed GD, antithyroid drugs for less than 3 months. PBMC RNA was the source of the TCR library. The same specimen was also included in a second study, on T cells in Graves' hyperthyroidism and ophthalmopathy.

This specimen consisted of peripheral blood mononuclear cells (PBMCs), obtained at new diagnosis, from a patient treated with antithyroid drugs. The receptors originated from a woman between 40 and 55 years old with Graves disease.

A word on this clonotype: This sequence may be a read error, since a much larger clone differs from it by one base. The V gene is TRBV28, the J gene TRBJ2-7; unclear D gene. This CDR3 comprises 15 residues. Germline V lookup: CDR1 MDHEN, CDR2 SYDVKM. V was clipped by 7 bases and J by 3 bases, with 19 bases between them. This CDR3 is CASTHRPNQNYEQYF. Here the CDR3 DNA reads TGTGCCAGCACCCACCGCCCCAATCAAAACTACGAGCAGTACTTC. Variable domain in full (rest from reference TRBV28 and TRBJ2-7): DVKVTQSSRYLVKRTGEKVFLECVQDMDHENMFWYRQDPGLGLRLIYFSYDVKMKEKGDIPEGYSVSREKKERFSLILESASTNQTSMYLCASTHRPNQNYEQYFGPGTRLTVT.

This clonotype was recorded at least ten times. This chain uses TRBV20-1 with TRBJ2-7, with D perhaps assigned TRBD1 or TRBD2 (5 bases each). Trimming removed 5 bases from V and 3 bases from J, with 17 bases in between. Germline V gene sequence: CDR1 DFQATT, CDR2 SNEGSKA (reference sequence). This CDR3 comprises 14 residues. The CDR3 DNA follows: TGCAGTGCTCGGGACCCCACTAGATTCTACGAGCAGTACTTC. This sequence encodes CSARDPTRFYEQYF.

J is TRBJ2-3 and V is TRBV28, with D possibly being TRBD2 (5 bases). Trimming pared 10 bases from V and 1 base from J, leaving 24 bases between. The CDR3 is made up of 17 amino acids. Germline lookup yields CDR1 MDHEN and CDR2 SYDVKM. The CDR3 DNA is TGTGCCATTTCCCAACTGGTAGAGAGGACTCGCACAGATACGCAGTATTTT. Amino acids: CAISQLVERTRTDTQYF.

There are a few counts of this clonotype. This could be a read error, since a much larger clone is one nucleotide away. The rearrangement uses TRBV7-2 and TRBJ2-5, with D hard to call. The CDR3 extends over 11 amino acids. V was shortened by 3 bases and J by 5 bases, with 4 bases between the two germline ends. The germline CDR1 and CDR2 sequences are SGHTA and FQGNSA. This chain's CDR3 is CASSFFETQYF. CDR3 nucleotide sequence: TGTGCCAGCAGCTTTTTTGAGACCCAGTACTTC.

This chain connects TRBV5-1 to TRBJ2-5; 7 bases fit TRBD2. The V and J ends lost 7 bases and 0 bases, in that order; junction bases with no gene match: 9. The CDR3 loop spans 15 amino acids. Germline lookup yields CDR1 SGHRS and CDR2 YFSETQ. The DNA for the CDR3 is TGCGCCAGCTCTCCTAGCGGAGGGAACCAAGAGACCCAGTACTTC. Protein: CASSPSGGNQETQYF. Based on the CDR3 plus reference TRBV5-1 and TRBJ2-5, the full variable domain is KAGVTQTPRYLIKTRGQQVTLSCSPISGHRSVSWYQQTPGQGLQFLFEYFSETQRNKGNFPGRFSGRQFSNSRSEMNVSTLELGDSALYLCASSPSGGNQETQYFGPGTRLLVL.

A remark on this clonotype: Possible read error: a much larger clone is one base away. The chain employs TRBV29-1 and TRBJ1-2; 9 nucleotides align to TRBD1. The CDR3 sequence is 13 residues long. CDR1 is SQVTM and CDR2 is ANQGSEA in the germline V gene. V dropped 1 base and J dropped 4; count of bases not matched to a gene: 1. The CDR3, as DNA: TGCAGCGTTGAAGGACAGGGGGGCTATGGCTACACCTTC. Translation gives CSVEGQGGYGYTF.

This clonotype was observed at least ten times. CDR3 loop: CSVDRGFGEKLFF. The CDR3 bases are TGCAGCGTTGATCGGGGATTTGGTGAAAAACTGTTTTTT. The chain couples TRBV29-1 to TRBJ1-4, with D uncertain. The V gene's germline CDR1 is SQVTM and CDR2 ANQGSEA. This CDR3 region has 13 residues. The V end was cut by 3 bases, the J end by 7 bases, with 12 bases between.

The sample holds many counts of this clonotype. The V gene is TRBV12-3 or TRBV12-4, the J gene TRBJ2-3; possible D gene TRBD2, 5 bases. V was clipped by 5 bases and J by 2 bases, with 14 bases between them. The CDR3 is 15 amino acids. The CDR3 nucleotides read TGTGCCAGCAGTCTCCGGACGGGGATCACAGATACGCAGTATTTT. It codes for CASSLRTGITDTQYF.

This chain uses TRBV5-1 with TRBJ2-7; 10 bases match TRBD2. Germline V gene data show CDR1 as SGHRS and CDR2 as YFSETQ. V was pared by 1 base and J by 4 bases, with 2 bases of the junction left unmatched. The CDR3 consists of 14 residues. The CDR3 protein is CASSLTSGKYEQYF. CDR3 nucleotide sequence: TGCGCCAGCAGCTTGACTAGCGGGAAATACGAGCAGTACTTC.

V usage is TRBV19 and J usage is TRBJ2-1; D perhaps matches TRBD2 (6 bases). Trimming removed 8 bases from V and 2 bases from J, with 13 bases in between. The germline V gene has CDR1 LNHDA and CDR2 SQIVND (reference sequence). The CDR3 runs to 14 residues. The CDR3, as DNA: TGTGCCAGTGTCGGCGGGACCACCTACAATGAGCAGTTCTTC. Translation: CASVGGTTYNEQFF.

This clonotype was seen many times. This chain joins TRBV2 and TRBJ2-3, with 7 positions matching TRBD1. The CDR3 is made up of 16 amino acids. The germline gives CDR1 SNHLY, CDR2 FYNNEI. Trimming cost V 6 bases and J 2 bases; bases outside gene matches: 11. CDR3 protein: CASSEQGIGYTDTQYF. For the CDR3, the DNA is TGTGCCAGCAGCGAACAGGGGATCGGGTACACAGATACGCAGTATTTT.

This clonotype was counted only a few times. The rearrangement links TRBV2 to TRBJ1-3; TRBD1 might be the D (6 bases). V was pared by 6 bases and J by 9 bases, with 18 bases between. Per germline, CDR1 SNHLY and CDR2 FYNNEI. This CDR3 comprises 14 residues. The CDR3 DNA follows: TGTGCCAGCAGCGCGCCGACAGGACATTCCACCATATATTTT. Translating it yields CASSAPTGHSTIYF.

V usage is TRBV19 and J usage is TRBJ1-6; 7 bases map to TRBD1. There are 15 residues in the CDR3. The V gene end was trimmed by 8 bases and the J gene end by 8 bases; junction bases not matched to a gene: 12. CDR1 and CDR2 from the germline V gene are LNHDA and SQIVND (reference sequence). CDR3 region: CASGPRSRGDSPLHF. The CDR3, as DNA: TGTGCCAGTGGGCCCCGGAGCAGGGGGGATTCACCCCTCCACTTT.

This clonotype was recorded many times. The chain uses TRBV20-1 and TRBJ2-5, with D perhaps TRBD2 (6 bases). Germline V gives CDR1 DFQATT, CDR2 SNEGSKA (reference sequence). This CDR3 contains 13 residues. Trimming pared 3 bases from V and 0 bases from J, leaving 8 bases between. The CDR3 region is CSASGSNQETQYF. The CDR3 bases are TGCAGTGCTAGCGGGAGTAACCAAGAGACCCAGTACTTC.

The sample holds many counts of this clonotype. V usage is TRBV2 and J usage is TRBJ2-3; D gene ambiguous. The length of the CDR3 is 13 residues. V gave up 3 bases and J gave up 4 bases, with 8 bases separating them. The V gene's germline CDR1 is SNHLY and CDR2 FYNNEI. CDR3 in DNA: TGTGCCAGCAGTGAGCGTGGCCCAGATACGCAGTATTTT. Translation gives CASSERGPDTQYF.

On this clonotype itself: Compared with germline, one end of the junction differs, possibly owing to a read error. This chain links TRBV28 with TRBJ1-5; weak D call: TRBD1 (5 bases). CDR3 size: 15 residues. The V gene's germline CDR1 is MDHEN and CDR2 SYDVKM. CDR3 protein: CASSGTWGSNRPQHF. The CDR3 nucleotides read TGTGCCAGCAGTGGGACGTGGGGGAGCAATCGGCCCCAGCATTTT.

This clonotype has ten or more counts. CDR3 residues: CASSADRGSNQPQHF. CDR3 sequence (DNA): TGTGCCAGCAGTGCAGACAGGGGGAGCAATCAGCCCCAGCATTTT. V gene TRBV28 combines with J gene TRBJ1-5; TRBD1 matches 9 bases. J lost 1 base, V lost 5 bases, and 3 bases had no gene match. The V gene's germline CDR1 is MDHEN and CDR2 SYDVKM. This CDR3 has 15 residues. Together with reference TRBV28 and TRBJ1-5, the CDR3 gives the full variable domain: DVKVTQSSRYLVKRTGEKVFLECVQDMDHENMFWYRQDPGLGLRLIYFSYDVKMKEKGDIPEGYSVSREKKERFSLILESASTNQTSMYLCASSADRGSNQPQHFGDGTRLSIL.

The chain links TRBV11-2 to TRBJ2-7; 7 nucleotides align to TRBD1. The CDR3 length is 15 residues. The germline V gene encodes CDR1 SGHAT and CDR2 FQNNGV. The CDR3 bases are TGTGCCAGCAGCTTTAATGAGGGGGCAGGGTACGAGCCGTACGTC. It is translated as CASSFNEGAGYEPYV.

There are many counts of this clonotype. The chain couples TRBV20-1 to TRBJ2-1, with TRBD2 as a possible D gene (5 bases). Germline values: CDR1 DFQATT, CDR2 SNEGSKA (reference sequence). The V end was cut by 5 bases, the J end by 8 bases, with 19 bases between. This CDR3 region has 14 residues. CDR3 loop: CSASTSLFSDEQFF. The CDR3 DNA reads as TGCAGTGCTTCTACTAGTTTATTCTCGGATGAGCAGTTCTTC.

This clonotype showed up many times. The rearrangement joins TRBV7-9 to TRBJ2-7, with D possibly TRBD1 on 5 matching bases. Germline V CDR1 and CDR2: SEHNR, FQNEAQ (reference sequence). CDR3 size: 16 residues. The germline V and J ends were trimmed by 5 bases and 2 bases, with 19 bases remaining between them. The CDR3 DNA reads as TGTGCCAGCAGCCAAAAAGGGGTAGCCCTTACCTACGAGCAGTACTTC. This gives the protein CASSQKGVALTYEQYF.

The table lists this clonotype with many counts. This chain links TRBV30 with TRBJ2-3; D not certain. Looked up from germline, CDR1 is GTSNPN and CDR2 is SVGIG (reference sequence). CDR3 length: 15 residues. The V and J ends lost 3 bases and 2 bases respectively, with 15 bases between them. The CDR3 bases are TGTGCCTGGAGCAACCCGAACTTGAACACAGATACGCAGTATTTT. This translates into CAWSNPNLNTDTQYF. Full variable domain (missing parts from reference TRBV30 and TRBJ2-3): SQTIHQWPATLVQPVGSPLSLECTVEGTSNPNLYWYRQAAGRGLQLLFYSVGIGQISSEVPQNLSASRPQDRQFILSSKKLLLSDSGFYLCAWSNPNLNTDTQYFGPGTRLTVL.

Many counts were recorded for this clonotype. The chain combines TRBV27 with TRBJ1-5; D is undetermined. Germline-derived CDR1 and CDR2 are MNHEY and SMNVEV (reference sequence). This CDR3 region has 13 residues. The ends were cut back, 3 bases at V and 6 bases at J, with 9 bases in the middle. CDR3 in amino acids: CASSFQVGQPQHF. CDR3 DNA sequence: TGTGCCAGCAGTTTCCAGGTGGGTCAGCCCCAGCATTTT.

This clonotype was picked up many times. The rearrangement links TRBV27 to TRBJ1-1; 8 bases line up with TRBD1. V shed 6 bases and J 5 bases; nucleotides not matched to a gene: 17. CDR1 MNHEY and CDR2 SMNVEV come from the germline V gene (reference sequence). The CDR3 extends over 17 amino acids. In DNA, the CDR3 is TGTGCCAGCAGAGTGAGGGCAGGGGGCGCGGGGTTTACTGAAGCTTTCTTT. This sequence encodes CASRVRAGGAGFTEAFF.